The 20 T cell receptor beta chains reported below all come from one sample, sequenced in a study of blood T cell repertoires in COVID-19. Some clones are missing from TCRdb's copy, which holds only in-frame ones; the method was immunoSEQ multiplex PCR. The sample contains 210,000 or so clones, 80% of which appear only once. The sequencing sample was made of PBMCs or T cells enriched from blood (not recorded which). These receptors all stem from a man aged 25-45 years with acute COVID-19.

The rearrangement joins TRBV27 to TRBJ1-1; 8 nucleotides align to TRBD1. With V trimmed by 5 bases and J by 6 bases, 5 bases remained unmatched. The germline CDR1 and CDR2 sequences are MNHEY and SMNVEV (reference sequence). CDR3 length: 13 residues. This CDR3 reads CASSLDRGPEAFF. The CDR3, as DNA: TGTGCCAGCAGTCTCGACAGGGGTCCTGAAGCTTTCTTT.

Note on this clone: One base away lies a much larger clone, so this may be a sequencing read error. The chain combines TRBV6-5 with TRBJ1-1; 7 bases agree with TRBD1. Germline V gene lookup returns CDR1 MNHEY and CDR2 SVGAGI. This CDR3 contains 13 residues. V dropped 6 bases and J dropped 1; count of bases not matched to a gene: 2. The CDR3: CASRRQGNTEAFF. The CDR3 DNA sequence: TGTGCCAGCAGACGACAGGGGAACACTGAAGCTTTCTTT.

CDR3: CASSPLTGEDTEAFF. The CDR3, as DNA: TGTGCCAGCAGCCCCTTGACAGGGGAGGACACTGAAGCTTTCTTT. The rearrangement links TRBV4-2 to TRBJ1-1; 8 bases line up with TRBD1. CDR1 is LGHNA, CDR2 YNFKEQ, per germline. The V and J ends lost 4 bases and 3 bases, in that order; junction bases with no gene match: 7. The CDR3 runs 15 residues.

A single count supports this clone. The rearrangement uses TRBV6-5 and TRBJ2-1, with D perhaps TRBD2 (5 bases). This CDR3 contains 15 residues. Trimming removed 7 bases from V and 0 bases from J, with 13 bases in between. Germline V gene lookup returns CDR1 MNHEY and CDR2 SVGAGI. CDR3 in amino acids: CASNRGLASYNEQFF. In DNA form, the CDR3 reads TGTGCCAGCAACCGAGGGCTTGCCTCCTACAATGAGCAGTTCTTC.

This clone is a singleton in its sample. V gene TRBV2 combines with J gene TRBJ2-7; D is unclear. The germline V gene has CDR1 SNHLY and CDR2 FYNNEI. V lost 6 bases and J 5 bases, leaving 11 bases between the germline ends. This CDR3 contains 12 residues. CDR3: CASRGSLNEQYF. Written as DNA, the CDR3 is TGTGCCAGCAGGGGCTCTCTAAACGAGCAGTACTTC.

This clone appeared a few times. The V gene is TRBV9, the J gene TRBJ1-3; 9 bases are shared with TRBD1. The CDR3 has 19 amino acids. V shed 1 base and J 1 base; nucleotides not matched to a gene: 12. CDR1 and CDR2 from the germline V gene are SGDLS and YYNGEE. DNA for the CDR3: TGTGCCAGCAGCGTAAGGGGGGTGGGACAGGGTAAATCTGGAAACACCATATATTTT. Translation: CASSVRGVGQGKSGNTIYF. The whole variable domain, remainder taken from reference TRBV9 and TRBJ1-3, is DSGVTQTPKHLITATGQRVTLRCSPRSGDLSVYWYQQSLDQGLQFLIQYYNGEERAKGNILERFSAQQFPDLHSELNLSSLELGDSALYFCASSVRGVGQGKSGNTIYFGEGSWLTVV.

V is TRBV7-6 and J is TRBJ1-6; the match to TRBD1 covers 10 bases. V was clipped by 3 bases and J by 10 bases; unmatched bases: 6. Looked up from germline, CDR1 is SGHVS and CDR2 is FNYEAQ. The CDR3 consists of 15 residues. The CDR3, as DNA: TGTGCCAGCAGCTTTACCGGGACAGGGGACTCACCCCTCCACTTT. Protein product: CASSFTGTGDSPLHF.

The J gene is TRBJ1-2, the V gene TRBV6-5, with a possible D match to TRBD1 (5 bases). The germline CDR1 and CDR2 sequences are MNHEY and SVGAGI. This CDR3 spans 13 amino acids. Trimming shortened V by 6 bases and J by 4 bases, and 12 bases separated the two germline ends. CDR3 sequence reads: CASRPLDSYGYTF. The CDR3 DNA reads TGTGCCAGCAGGCCTCTCGACAGCTATGGCTACACCTTC.

V gene TRBV6-5 combines with J gene TRBJ1-1, with TRBD1 matching over 7 bases. In germline, CDR1 is MNHEY, CDR2 SVGAGI. This CDR3 contains 14 residues. Germline trimming cut 4 bases from V and 1 base from J; bases unmatched to any gene: 3. CDR3 protein: CASSWGTENTEAFF. DNA for the CDR3: TGTGCCAGCAGTTGGGGGACAGAGAACACTGAAGCTTTCTTT.

This chain links TRBV27 with TRBJ1-2, with 12 bases that match TRBD1. Germline CDR1 is MNHEY and CDR2 is SMNVEV (reference sequence). J lost 8 bases, V lost 6 bases, and 10 bases had no gene match. This CDR3 is built from 15 residues. This chain's CDR3 is CASSPSGTGGGGYTF. CDR3 DNA: TGTGCCAGCAGCCCTTCCGGGACAGGGGGCGGCGGCTACACCTTC.

This clone has just a few counts. DNA of the CDR3: TGTGCCAGCGGACATAAAGGGAACACCGGGGAGCTGTTTTTT. This codes for CASGHKGNTGELFF. J is TRBJ2-2 and V is TRBV6-5; tentative D call: TRBD1 (5 bases). V lost 8 bases and J 1 base, leaving 11 bases between the germline ends. The CDR3 extends over 14 amino acids. Germline assignment: CDR1 MNHEY and CDR2 SVGAGI.

This clone showed up just a few times. The chain has TRBV12-3 or TRBV12-4 and TRBJ1-6, with 10 bases fitting TRBD1. The CDR3 has 13 residues. With V trimmed by 8 bases and J by 7 bases, 2 bases remained unmatched. CDR3 coding DNA: TGTGCCAGCGGACAGGGGGGAAATTCACCCCTCCACTTT. Protein sequence: CASGQGGNSPLHF.

This chain connects TRBV6-5 to TRBJ2-5; a possible D gene is TRBD1 (6 bases). Germline CDR1 is MNHEY and CDR2 is SVGAGI. This CDR3 region has 14 residues. The ends were cut back, 4 bases at V and 5 bases at J, with 14 bases in the middle. CDR3 in amino acids: CASSLLQGSETQYF. CDR3 nucleotide sequence: TGTGCCAGCAGTTTGTTACAGGGTTCCGAGACCCAGTACTTC.

CDR3 coding DNA: TGTGCCAGCAGTTTATTTGGACTCCAGAGCACAGATACGCAGTATTTT. It yields the protein CASSLFGLQSTDTQYF. The rearrangement links TRBV27 to TRBJ2-3, with D maybe TRBD2 (5 bases). The CDR3 consists of 16 residues. CDR1 is MNHEY, CDR2 SMNVEV, per germline (reference sequence). V dropped 1 base and J dropped 0 bases, with 11 bases sitting between them.

J is TRBJ2-3 and V is TRBV7-9; D is unclear. With 2 bases removed from V and 1 base from J, the gap between germline ends came to 4 bases. The CDR3 is 13 residues long. Germline V gene data show CDR1 as SEHNR and CDR2 as FQNEAQ (reference sequence). The CDR3 sequence: CASSLTGTDTQYF. The CDR3 DNA follows: TGTGCCAGCAGCTTAACAGGCACAGATACGCAGTATTTT.

V usage is TRBV2 and J usage is TRBJ2-1, with 9 bases matching TRBD2. V dropped 6 bases and J dropped 4; count of bases not matched to a gene: 7. This CDR3 is built from 15 residues. In germline, CDR1 is SNHLY, CDR2 FYNNEI. The CDR3 region is CASRSVAGGYNEQFF. Here the CDR3 DNA reads TGTGCCAGCAGGTCTGTCGCGGGGGGGTACAATGAGCAGTTCTTC.

This chain joins TRBV5-1 and TRBJ2-5, with 8 positions matching TRBD2. V was pared by 2 bases and J by 2 bases, with 11 bases of the junction left unmatched. Per the germline V gene, CDR1 is SGHRS and CDR2 is YFSETQ. The CDR3 has 17 amino acids. Here the CDR3 reads CASSFWRVGRDQETQYF. The CDR3 bases are TGCGCCAGCAGCTTTTGGAGGGTCGGGAGGGATCAAGAGACCCAGTACTTC.

The chain has TRBV5-1 and TRBJ1-4, with D perhaps TRBD1 (6 bases). CDR1 and CDR2 from the germline V gene are SGHRS and YFSETQ. Trimming cost V 4 bases and J 4 bases, with 14 bases left between them. The CDR3 has 15 amino acids. The CDR3: CASSPTGTSNEKLFF. As DNA, the CDR3 is TGCGCCAGCAGCCCAACCGGGACAAGTAATGAAAAACTGTTTTTT. The whole variable domain, remainder taken from reference TRBV5-1 and TRBJ1-4, is KAGVTQTPRYLIKTRGQQVTLSCSPISGHRSVSWYQQTPGQGLQFLFEYFSETQRNKGNFPGRFSGRQFSNSRSEMNVSTLELGDSALYLCASSPTGTSNEKLFFGSGTQLSVL.

The rearrangement links TRBV10-1 to TRBJ2-7; D gene unclear. Trimming left V 0 bases short and J 3 bases short, with 9 bases between. This CDR3 contains 14 residues. Germline loops: CDR1 WNHNN, CDR2 SYGVQD (reference sequence). CDR3 in DNA: TGCGCCAGCAGTGAGTCAAGATCTAGCTACGAGCAGTACTTC. Translation gives CASSESRSSYEQYF.

The table lists this clone with a few counts. The chain carries TRBV12-1 and TRBJ2-7; whether TRBD1, the table's D call, matches the DNA was not checked. TRBV12-1 is given as a pseudogene. The CDR3 runs 13 residues. CDR3 sequence (DNA): TGTGCCAGCAGCTTTGACAGGGCCAGGGAGCAGTACTTC. This gives the protein CASSFDRAREQYF.